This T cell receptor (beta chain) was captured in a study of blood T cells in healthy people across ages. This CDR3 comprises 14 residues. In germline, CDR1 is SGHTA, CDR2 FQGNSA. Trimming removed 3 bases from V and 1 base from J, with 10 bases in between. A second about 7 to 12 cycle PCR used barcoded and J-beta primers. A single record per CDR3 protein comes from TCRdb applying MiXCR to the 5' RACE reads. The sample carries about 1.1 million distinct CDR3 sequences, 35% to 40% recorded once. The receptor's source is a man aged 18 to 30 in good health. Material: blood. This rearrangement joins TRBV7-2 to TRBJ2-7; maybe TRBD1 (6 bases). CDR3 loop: CASSFVQGSYEQYF. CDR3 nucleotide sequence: TGTGCCAGCAGCTTCGTCCAGGGGTCCTACGAGCAGTACTTC.